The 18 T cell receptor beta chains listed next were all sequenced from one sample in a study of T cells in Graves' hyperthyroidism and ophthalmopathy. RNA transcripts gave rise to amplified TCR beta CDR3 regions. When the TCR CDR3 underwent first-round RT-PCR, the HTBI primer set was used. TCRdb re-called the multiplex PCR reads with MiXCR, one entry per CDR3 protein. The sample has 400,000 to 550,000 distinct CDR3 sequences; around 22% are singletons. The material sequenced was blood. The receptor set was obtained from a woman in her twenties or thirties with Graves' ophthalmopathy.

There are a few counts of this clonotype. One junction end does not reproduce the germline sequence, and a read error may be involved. The CDR3 loop is CSAPDEGNTEACF. Here the CDR3 DNA reads TGCAGCGCCCCGGACGAAGGGAACACTGAAGCTTGCTTT. The chain couples TRBV29-1 to TRBJ1-1; D unclear. CDR3 size: 13 residues. Germline V gene sequence: CDR1 SQVTM, CDR2 ANQGSEA. Filled out from reference TRBV29-1 and TRBJ1-1, the complete variable domain reads SAVISQKPSRDICQRGTSLTIQCQVDSQVTMMFWYRQQPGQSLTLIATANQGSEATYESGFVIDKFPISRPNLTFSTLTVSNMSPEDSSIYLCSAPDEGNTEACFGQGTRLTVV.

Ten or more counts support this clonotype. The CDR3 is CSAPRDSSNQPQHF. The CDR3 DNA reads TGCAGTGCTCCGCGAGACAGTAGCAATCAGCCCCAGCATTTT. The rearrangement links TRBV20-1 to TRBJ1-5; D is perhaps TRBD1 (5 bases). V was trimmed by 5 bases and J by 0 bases, leaving 11 bases between them. The CDR3 is 14 amino acids. CDR1 DFQATT and CDR2 SNEGSKA come from the germline V gene (reference sequence).

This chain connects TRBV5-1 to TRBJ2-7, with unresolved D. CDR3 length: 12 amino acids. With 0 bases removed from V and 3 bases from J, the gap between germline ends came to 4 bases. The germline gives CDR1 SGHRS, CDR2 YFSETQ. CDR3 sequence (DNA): TGCGCCAGCAGCTTGGATGACTACGAGCAGTACTTC. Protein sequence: CASSLDDYEQYF.

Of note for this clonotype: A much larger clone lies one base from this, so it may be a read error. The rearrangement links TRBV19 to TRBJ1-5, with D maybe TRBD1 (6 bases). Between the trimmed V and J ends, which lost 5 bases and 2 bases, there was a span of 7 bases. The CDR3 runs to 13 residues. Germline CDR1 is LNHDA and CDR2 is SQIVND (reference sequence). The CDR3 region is CASSHRGNQPQHF. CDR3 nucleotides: TGTGCCAGTAGTCACAGGGGCAATCAGCCCCAGCATTTT.

CDR3 residues: CASSGDRGQPQHF. The CDR3 DNA is TGTGCCAGCAGCGGGGACAGGGGACAGCCCCAGCATTTT. The V gene is TRBV9, the J gene TRBJ1-5; 10 nucleotides align to TRBD1. With 3 bases clipped from V and 7 bases from J, the junction kept 1 base outside the gene matches. The CDR3 is 13 residues long. Per the germline V gene, CDR1 is SGDLS and CDR2 is YYNGEE.

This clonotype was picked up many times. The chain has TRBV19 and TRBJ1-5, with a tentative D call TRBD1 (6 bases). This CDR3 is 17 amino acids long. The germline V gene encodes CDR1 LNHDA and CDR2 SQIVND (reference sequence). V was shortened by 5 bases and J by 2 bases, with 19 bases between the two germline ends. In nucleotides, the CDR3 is TGTGCCAGTAGTTCTCGGTCAGGGGCTGTCCGCAATCAGCCCCAGCATTTT. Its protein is CASSSRSGAVRNQPQHF. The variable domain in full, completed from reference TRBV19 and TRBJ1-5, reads DGGITQSPKYLFRKEGQNVTLSCEQNLNHDAMYWYRQDPGQGLRLIYYSQIVNDFQKGDIAEGYSVSREKKESFPLTVTSAQKNPTAFYLCASSSRSGAVRNQPQHFGDGTRLSIL.

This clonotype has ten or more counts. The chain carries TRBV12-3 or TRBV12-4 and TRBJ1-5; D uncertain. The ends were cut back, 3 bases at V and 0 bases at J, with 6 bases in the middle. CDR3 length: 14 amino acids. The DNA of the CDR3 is TGTGCCAGCAGTTTTGCGGTTAGCAATCAGCCCCAGCATTTT. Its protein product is CASSFAVSNQPQHF.

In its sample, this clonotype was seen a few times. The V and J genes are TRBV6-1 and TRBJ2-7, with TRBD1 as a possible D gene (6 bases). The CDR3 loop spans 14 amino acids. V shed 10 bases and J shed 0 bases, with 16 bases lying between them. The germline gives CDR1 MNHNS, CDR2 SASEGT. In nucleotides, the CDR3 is TGTGCCACCCGGTCCCAGGGGCGCTCCTACGAGCAGTACTTC. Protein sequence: CATRSQGRSYEQYF.

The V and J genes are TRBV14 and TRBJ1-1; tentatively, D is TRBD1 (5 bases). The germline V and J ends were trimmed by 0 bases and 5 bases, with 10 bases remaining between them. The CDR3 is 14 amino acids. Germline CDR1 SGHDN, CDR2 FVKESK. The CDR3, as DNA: TGTGCCAGCAGCCAAGATCAGGGAGGAACTGAAGCTTTCTTT. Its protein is CASSQDQGGTEAFF.

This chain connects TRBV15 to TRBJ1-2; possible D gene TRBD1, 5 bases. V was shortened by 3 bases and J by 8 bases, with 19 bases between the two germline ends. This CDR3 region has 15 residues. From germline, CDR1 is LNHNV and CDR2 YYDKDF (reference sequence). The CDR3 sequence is CATSSDQPGNRGYTF. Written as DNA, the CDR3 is TGTGCCACCAGCAGTGATCAACCAGGGAATCGCGGCTACACCTTC.

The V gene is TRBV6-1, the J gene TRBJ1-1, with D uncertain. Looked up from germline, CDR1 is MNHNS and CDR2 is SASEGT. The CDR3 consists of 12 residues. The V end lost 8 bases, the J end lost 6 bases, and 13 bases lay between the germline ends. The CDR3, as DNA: TGTGCCAGCTTAAATATCGCCTCTGAAGCTTTCTTT. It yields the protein CASLNIASEAFF.

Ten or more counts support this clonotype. The CDR3, as DNA: TGTGCCAGCAGCGACTACAGGGGCACCGGGGAGCTGTTTTTT. This gives the protein CASSDYRGTGELFF. This chain joins TRBV5-8 and TRBJ2-2, with 7 bases that match TRBD1. The CDR3 consists of 14 residues. CDR1 and CDR2 (germline): SGHTS, YDEGEE. V lost 4 bases and J lost 4; bases outside the gene matches: 4. Supplemented by reference TRBV5-8 and TRBJ2-2, the full variable domain reads EAGVTQSPTHLIKTRGQQATLRCSPISGHTSVYWYQQALGLGLQFLLWYDEGEERNRGNFPPRFSGRQFPNYSSELNVNALELEDSALYLCASSDYRGTGELFFGEGSRLTVL.

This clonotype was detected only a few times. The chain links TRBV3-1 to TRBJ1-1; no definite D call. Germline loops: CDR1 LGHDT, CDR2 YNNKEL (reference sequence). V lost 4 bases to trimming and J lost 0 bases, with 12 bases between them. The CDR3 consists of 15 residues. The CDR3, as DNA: TGTGCCAGCAGCCCCCCGGGCTACATGAACACTGAAGCTTTCTTT. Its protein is CASSPPGYMNTEAFF.

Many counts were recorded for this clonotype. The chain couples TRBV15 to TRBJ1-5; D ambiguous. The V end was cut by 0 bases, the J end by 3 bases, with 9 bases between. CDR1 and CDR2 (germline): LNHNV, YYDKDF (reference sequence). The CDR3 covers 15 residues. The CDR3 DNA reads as TGTGCCACCAGCAGAGATTTCGGGTCCAATCAGCCCCAGCATTTT. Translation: CATSRDFGSNQPQHF.

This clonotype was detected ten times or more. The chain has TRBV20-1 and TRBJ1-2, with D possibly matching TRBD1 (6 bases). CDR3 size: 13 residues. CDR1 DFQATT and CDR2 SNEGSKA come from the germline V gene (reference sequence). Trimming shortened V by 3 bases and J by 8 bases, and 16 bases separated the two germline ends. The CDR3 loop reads CSASHRGGEGYTF. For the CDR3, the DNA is TGCAGTGCTAGCCATAGGGGGGGAGAAGGCTACACCTTC.

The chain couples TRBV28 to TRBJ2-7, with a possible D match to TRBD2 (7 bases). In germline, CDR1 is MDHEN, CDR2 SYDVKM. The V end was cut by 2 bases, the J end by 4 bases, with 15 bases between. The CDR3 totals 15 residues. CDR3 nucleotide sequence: TGTGCCAGCAGTTTACCTGCGGGGGCGGGATACGAGCAGTACTTC. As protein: CASSLPAGAGYEQYF.

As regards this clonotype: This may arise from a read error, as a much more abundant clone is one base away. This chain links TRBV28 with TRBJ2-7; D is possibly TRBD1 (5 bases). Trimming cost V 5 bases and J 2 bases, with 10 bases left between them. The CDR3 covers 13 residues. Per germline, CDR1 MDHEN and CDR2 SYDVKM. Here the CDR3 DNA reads TGTGCCAGCAGTCCAGGGTGGGCCTACGAGCAGTACTTC. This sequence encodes CASSPGWAYEQYF.

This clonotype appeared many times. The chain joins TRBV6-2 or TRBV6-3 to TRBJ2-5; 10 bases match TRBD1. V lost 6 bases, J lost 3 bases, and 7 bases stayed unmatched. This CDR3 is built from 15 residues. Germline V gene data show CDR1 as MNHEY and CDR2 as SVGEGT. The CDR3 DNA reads TGTGCCAGCAGCTCCGGGACAGGGGCCAAAGAGACCCAGTACTTC. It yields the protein CASSSGTGAKETQYF.